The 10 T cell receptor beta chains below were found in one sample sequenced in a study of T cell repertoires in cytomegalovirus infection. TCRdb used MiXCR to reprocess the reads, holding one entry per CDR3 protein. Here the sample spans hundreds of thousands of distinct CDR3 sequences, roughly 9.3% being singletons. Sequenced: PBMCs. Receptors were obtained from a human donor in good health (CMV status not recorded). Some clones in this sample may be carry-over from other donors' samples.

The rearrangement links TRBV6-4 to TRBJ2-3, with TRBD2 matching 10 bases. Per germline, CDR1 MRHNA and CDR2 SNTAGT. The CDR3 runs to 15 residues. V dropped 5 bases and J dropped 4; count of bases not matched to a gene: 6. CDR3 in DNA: TGTGCCAGCAGTAGGAGCGGGGGGGCGTCAGATACGCAGTATTTT. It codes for CASSRSGGASDTQYF.

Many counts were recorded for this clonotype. The CDR3 bases are TGCGCCAGCAGTCAACACGACGGATGGATGAGCAATCAGCCCCAGCATTTT. As protein: CASSQHDGWMSNQPQHF. The gene calls are TRBV23-1 and TRBJ1-5; D ambiguous. TRBV23-1 is an ORF, with its function uncertain. CDR3 length: 17 residues. V shed 2 bases and J shed 1 base, with 15 bases lying between them.

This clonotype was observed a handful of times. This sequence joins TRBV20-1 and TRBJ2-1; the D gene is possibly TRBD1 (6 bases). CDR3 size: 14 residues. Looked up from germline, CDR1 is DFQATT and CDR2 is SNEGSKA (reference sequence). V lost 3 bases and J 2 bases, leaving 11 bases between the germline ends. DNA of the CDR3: TGCAGTGCTAGGGGGGACACTACCTACAATGAGCAGTTCTTC. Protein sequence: CSARGDTTYNEQFF.

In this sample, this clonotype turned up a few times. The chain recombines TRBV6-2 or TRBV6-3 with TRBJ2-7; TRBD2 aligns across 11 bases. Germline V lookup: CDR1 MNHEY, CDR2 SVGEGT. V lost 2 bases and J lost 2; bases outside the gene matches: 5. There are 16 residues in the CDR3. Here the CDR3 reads CASSYPTSGGPYEQYV. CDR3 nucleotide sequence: TGTGCCAGCAGTTACCCAACTAGCGGGGGCCCCTACGAGCAGTACGTC.

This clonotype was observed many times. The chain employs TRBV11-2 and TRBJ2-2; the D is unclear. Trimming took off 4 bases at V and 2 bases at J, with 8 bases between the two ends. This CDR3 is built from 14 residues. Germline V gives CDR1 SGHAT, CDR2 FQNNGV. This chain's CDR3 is CASSSWPNTGELFF. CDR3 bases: TGTGCCAGCAGCTCATGGCCTAACACCGGGGAGCTGTTTTTT.

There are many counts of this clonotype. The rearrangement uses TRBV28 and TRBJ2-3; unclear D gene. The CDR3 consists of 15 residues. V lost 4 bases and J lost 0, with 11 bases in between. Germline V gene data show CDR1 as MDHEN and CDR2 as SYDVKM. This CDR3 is CASSSPLRSTDTQYF. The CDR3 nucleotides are TGTGCCAGCAGTTCCCCCCTGAGGAGCACAGATACGCAGTATTTT.

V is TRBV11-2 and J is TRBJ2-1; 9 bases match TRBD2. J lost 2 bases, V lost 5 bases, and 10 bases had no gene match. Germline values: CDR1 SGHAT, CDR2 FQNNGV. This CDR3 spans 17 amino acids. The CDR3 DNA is TGTGCCAGCAGCCGCTTGAGGCTAGCGGGGACCTACAATGAGCAGTTCTTC. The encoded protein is CASSRLRLAGTYNEQFF.

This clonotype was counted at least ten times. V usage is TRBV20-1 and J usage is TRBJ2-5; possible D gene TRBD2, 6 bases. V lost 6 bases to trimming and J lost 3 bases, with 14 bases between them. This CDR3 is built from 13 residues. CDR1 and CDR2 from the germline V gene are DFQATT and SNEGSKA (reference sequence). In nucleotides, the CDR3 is TGCAGTGCCCCTATTAGACTAGAAGAGACCCAGTACTTC. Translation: CSAPIRLEETQYF.

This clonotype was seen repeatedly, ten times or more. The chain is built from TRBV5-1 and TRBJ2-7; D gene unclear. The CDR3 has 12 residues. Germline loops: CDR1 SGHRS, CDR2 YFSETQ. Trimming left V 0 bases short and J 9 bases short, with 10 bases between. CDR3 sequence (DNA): TGCGCCAGCAGCTTGGCGTCCGATGTGCAGTACTTC. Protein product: CASSLASDVQYF.

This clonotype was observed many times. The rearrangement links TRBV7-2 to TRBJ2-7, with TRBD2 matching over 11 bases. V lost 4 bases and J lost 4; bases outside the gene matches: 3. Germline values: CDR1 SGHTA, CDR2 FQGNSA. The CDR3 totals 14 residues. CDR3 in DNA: TGTGCCAGCAGCTCTCTAGCGGGGGGTTACGAGCAGTACTTC. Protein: CASSSLAGGYEQYF.